These 14 T cell receptor beta chains were all obtained from the same sample, sequenced in a study of T cells in Graves' hyperthyroidism and ophthalmopathy. Amplification targeted TCR beta CDR3 regions from RNA transcripts. HTBI primers were employed in a first-round RT-PCR of the TCR CDR3. TCRdb analysed the multiplex PCR reads with MiXCR anew, one entry per CDR3 protein. The repertoire has around 500,000 distinct CDR3 sequences, approximately 15% of them found once; the top ten carry 15% to 20%. The specimen was blood. All receptors derive from a young woman with Graves' hyperthyroidism.

This clonotype showed up many times. The chain has TRBV10-3 and TRBJ1-3, with 10 bases that match TRBD1. This CDR3 is built from 16 residues. Germline V gene data show CDR1 as ENHRY and CDR2 as SYGVKD. Trimming cost V 3 bases and J 2 bases; bases outside gene matches: 4. The CDR3 is CAISDRDRGTGNTIYF. The CDR3 DNA sequence: TGTGCCATCAGTGACCGGGACAGGGGAACTGGAAACACCATATATTTT.

This clonotype was seen ten or more times. This sequence joins TRBV11-2 and TRBJ1-2; D may be TRBD1 (5 bases). The germline V gene encodes CDR1 SGHAT and CDR2 FQNNGV. The CDR3 is 15 residues long. V was pared by 3 bases and J by 3 bases, with 14 bases between. CDR3 in amino acids: CASSFAGAEDYGYTF. Here the CDR3 DNA reads TGTGCCAGCAGCTTCGCCGGGGCTGAGGACTATGGCTACACCTTC.

The chain has TRBV3-1 and TRBJ2-2; 7 bases align to TRBD2. This CDR3 region has 18 residues. V dropped 1 base and J dropped 0; count of bases not matched to a gene: 8. The germline V gene has CDR1 LGHDT and CDR2 YNNKEL (reference sequence). CDR3 amino acids: CASSQVLRGGANTGELFF. CDR3 DNA: TGTGCCAGCAGCCAAGTTCTGCGGGGAGGGGCGAACACCGGGGAGCTGTTTTTT.

In this sample, this clonotype turned up many times. The gene calls are TRBV27 and TRBJ1-4, with a weak D call TRBD1 (5 bases). CDR1 and CDR2 from the germline V gene are MNHEY and SMNVEV (reference sequence). Trimming took 2 bases from V and 8 from J, leaving 9 bases between them. The CDR3 has 13 residues. Here the CDR3 DNA reads TGTGCCAGCAGTTTAGGGGCGTGGGAAAAACTGTTTTTT. Amino acid sequence: CASSLGAWEKLFF.

Comment on this clonotype: The junction departs from germline at one end; a sequencing error may be responsible. CDR3 sequence reads: CASSEGEQPLHF. DNA for the CDR3: TGTGCCAGCAGTGAAGGGGAGCAGCCGCTACACTTC. This sequence joins TRBV2 and TRBJ1-2; D is undetermined. The length of the CDR3 is 12 residues. Germline V gene data show CDR1 as SNHLY and CDR2 as FYNNEI. The full variable domain, with the rest looked up from reference TRBV2 and TRBJ1-2, is EPEVTQTPSHQVTQMGQEVILRCVPISNHLYFYWYRQILGQKVEFLVSFYNNEISEKSEIFDDQFSVERPDGSNFTLKIRSTKLEDSAMYFCASSEGEQPLHFGSGTRLTVV.

This clonotype came up many times. The chain is built from TRBV6-1 and TRBJ1-5; 9 positions agree with TRBD1. With 8 bases clipped from V and 7 bases from J, the junction kept 9 bases outside the gene matches. The CDR3 is made up of 14 amino acids. CDR1 and CDR2 (germline): MNHNS, SASEGT. The CDR3 loop reads CASRRGQGGQPQHF. DNA for the CDR3: TGTGCCAGCCGAAGGGGACAGGGAGGCCAGCCCCAGCATTTT.

This clonotype occurred many times. This sequence joins TRBV28 and TRBJ2-4; 9 nucleotides line up with TRBD1. The CDR3 loop spans 17 amino acids. Germline V gives CDR1 MDHEN, CDR2 SYDVKM. The junction had 17 bases not matched to a gene; V was cut back by 7 bases and J by 7 bases. This CDR3 is CASKTLAGGQGGNIQYF. CDR3 sequence (DNA): TGTGCCAGCAAAACCCTGGCCGGGGGACAGGGAGGTAACATTCAGTACTTC.

This clonotype showed up just once. A junction end diverges from the germline sequence, so it may reflect a read error. This chain connects TRBV30 to TRBJ1-3; D is perhaps TRBD1 (5 bases). This CDR3 region has 11 residues. Looked up from germline, CDR1 is GTSNPN and CDR2 is SVGIG (reference sequence). This chain's CDR3 is CSWAGTNTIYF. The DNA for the CDR3 is TGTTCCTGGGCCGGGACAAACACCATATATTTT.

This clonotype was seen only a few times. In nucleotides, the CDR3 is TGTGCCAGCAGCGGGACTAGCGGGAGAGTATTCAATGAGCAGTTCTTC. Its translation is CASSGTSGRVFNEQFF. The chain combines TRBV9 with TRBJ2-1; 13 nucleotides align to TRBD2. V was pared by 3 bases and J by 6 bases, with 6 bases of the junction left unmatched. This CDR3 is built from 16 residues. The germline gives CDR1 SGDLS, CDR2 YYNGEE.

This clonotype has more than one count but fewer than ten. The chain joins TRBV2 to TRBJ1-2; weak D call: TRBD1 (5 bases). There are 13 residues in the CDR3. Germline V gene lookup returns CDR1 SNHLY and CDR2 FYNNEI. Trimming removed 4 bases from V and 4 bases from J, with 10 bases in between. The CDR3 sequence is CASSVRDSYGYTF. CDR3 coding DNA: TGTGCCAGCAGTGTAAGGGACTCCTATGGCTACACCTTC.

The chain employs TRBV6-1 and TRBJ1-5; D is perhaps TRBD1 (5 bases). Germline CDR1 and CDR2: MNHNS and SASEGT. This CDR3 comprises 14 residues. V was shortened by 6 bases and J by 3 bases, with 12 bases between the two germline ends. CDR3 bases: TGTGCCAGCAGACCTAAGGGGACCAATCAGCCCCAGCATTTT. This sequence encodes CASRPKGTNQPQHF.

This clonotype was seen repeatedly, ten times or more. This sequence joins TRBV9 and TRBJ1-1, with 7 bases aligning to TRBD1. CDR1 and CDR2 (germline): SGDLS, YYNGEE. The CDR3 loop spans 15 amino acids. The ends lost 0 bases at V and 3 bases at J; junction bases unmatched: 5. Here the CDR3 reads CASSVAPTGDTEAFF. DNA of the CDR3: TGTGCCAGCAGCGTAGCCCCTACAGGGGACACTGAAGCTTTCTTT. Full variable domain (outside the CDR3, taken from reference TRBV9 and TRBJ1-1): DSGVTQTPKHLITATGQRVTLRCSPRSGDLSVYWYQQSLDQGLQFLIQYYNGEERAKGNILERFSAQQFPDLHSELNLSSLELGDSALYFCASSVAPTGDTEAFFGQGTRLTVV.

The table lists this clonotype with a few counts. Just one base apart from a much larger clone, this may be a read error. The CDR3 DNA is TGTGCCAGCAGTCTTACCCGACTAGCGGGAGGACCTATCTCCTACAGTGAGCAGTTCTTC. This encodes CASSLTRLAGGPISYSEQFF. The chain employs TRBV11-2 and TRBJ2-1; 13 positions agree with TRBD2. CDR1 is SGHAT and CDR2 is FQNNGV in the germline V gene. CDR3 length: 20 amino acids.

This clonotype was picked up many times. The J gene is TRBJ1-2, the V gene TRBV20-1; D call uncertain. Germline lookup yields CDR1 DFQATT and CDR2 SNEGSKA (reference sequence). CDR3 size: 11 residues. Trimming cost V 6 bases and J 8 bases, with 13 bases left between them. The CDR3 loop reads CSANPESGYTF. For the CDR3, the DNA is TGCAGTGCCAACCCAGAGTCCGGCTACACCTTC.